Reported below is one T cell receptor (beta chain). All donors participated as healthy donors of bone marrow. The data derive from a study of cytomegalovirus exposure and HLA in healthy donors. Primers: 60 Vbeta forward and 13 Jbeta reverse. Assay used: immunoSEQ multiplex PCR; TCRdb lists only in-frame clones, some missing. The sample carries a few hundred thousand clones, almost 80% recorded once. Looked up from germline, CDR1 is LNHDA and CDR2 is SQIVND (reference sequence). This CDR3 is built from 14 residues. V lost 8 bases to trimming and J lost 5 bases, with 18 bases between them. The rearrangement uses TRBV19 and TRBJ2-5, with TRBD1 as a possible D gene (5 bases). Sample: PBMCs. The sequence was obtained from a man aged 18 to 30 in good health and CMV-seronegative. The CDR3 sequence: CASQIQTGDETQYF. For the CDR3, the DNA is TGTGCCAGTCAGATCCAAACAGGCGACGAGACCCAGTACTTC.